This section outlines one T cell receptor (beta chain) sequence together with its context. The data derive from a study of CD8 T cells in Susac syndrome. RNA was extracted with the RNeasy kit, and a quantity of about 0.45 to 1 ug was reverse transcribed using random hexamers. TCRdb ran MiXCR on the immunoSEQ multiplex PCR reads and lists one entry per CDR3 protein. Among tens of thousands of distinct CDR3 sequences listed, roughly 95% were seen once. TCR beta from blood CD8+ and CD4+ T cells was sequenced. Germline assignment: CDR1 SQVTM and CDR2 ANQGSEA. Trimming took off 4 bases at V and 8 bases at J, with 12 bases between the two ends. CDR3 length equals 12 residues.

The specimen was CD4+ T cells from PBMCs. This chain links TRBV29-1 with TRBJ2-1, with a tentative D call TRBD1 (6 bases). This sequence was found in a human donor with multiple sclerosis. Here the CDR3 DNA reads TGCAGCGTTGGACAGGTTGACCATGAGCAGTTCTTC. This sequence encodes CSVGQVDHEQFF.